This passage covers 31 T cell receptor beta chains from one sample sequenced in a study of response to subunit inactivated influenza vaccine. In TCRdb, the RT-PCR reads were re-called with MiXCR into one record per CDR3 protein. The table has roughly 540,000 distinct CDR3 sequences, around a quarter seen once. These data are also associated with another study on T cells expressing NK-cell markers. That publication notes: UMIs were included in TCR beta cDNA generated by 5'RACE template switching.

This material consisted of CD4+ T cells sorted from PBMCs, taken 11 to 12 days after vaccination. All receptors derive from a man aged 45-65 years who received an inactivated influenza vaccine.

The rearrangement uses TRBV20-1 and TRBJ2-1; 9 nucleotides agree with TRBD2. The CDR3 covers 13 residues. Germline trimming cut 6 bases from V and 14 bases from J; bases unmatched to any gene: 14. Germline assignment: CDR1 DFQATT and CDR2 SNEGSKA (reference sequence). CDR3 sequence reads: CSANPPRGTSKFF. In DNA form, the CDR3 reads TGCAGTGCCAATCCCCCCCGCGGGACTAGCAAGTTCTTC.

This clonotype has more than one count but fewer than ten. The V and J genes are TRBV29-1 and TRBJ2-7; 9 bases line up with TRBD1. The trim removed 6 bases at V and 4 bases at J, leaving 10 bases unmatched. Germline V gene data show CDR1 as SQVTM and CDR2 as ANQGSEA. The CDR3 loop spans 14 amino acids. In nucleotides, the CDR3 is TGCAGCGTCCTGGGACAGGGTAGTAGGTACGAGCAGTACTTC. Its translation: CSVLGQGSRYEQYF.

The chain uses TRBV4-2 and TRBJ2-3; D possibly corresponds to TRBD1 (6 bases). CDR1 and CDR2 (germline): LGHNA, YNFKEQ. The CDR3 consists of 15 residues. The ends were cut back, 3 bases at V and 0 bases at J, with 10 bases in the middle. The CDR3 region has the DNA TGTGCCAGCAGCCACGAAGACAGGAGCACAGATACGCAGTATTTT. This encodes CASSHEDRSTDTQYF.

This chain connects TRBV18 to TRBJ2-1; D may match TRBD1 or TRBD2 (5 bases each). The ends were cut back, 1 base at V and 12 bases at J, with 10 bases in the middle. The CDR3 sequence is 12 residues long. The germline V gene has CDR1 KGHSH and CDR2 LQKENI. The CDR3 nucleotides are TGTGCCAGCTCACCACGCAGGGAGTGGCAGTTCTTC. Translated: CASSPRREWQFF.

This clonotype came up many times. The chain is built from TRBV29-1 and TRBJ2-7; D perhaps matches TRBD1 (6 bases). Germline V lookup: CDR1 SQVTM, CDR2 ANQGSEA. The CDR3 has 13 residues. V lost 1 base to trimming and J lost 3 bases, with 10 bases between them. The CDR3 bases are TGCAGCGTTGAAGTACAGGGCCACTACGAGCAGTACTTC. Protein sequence: CSVEVQGHYEQYF.

The genes are TRBV29-1 and TRBJ2-1, with D perhaps matching TRBD2 (6 bases). V lost 7 bases, J lost 7 bases, and 14 bases lay in between. The CDR3 is 12 amino acids. Germline CDR1 and CDR2: SQVTM and ANQGSEA. The CDR3 DNA is TGCAGCGCCCTTGGGAGGAAGAATGAGCAGTTCTTC. Amino acids: CSALGRKNEQFF.

This clonotype was recorded a few times. The chain is built from TRBV10-1 and TRBJ2-3; TRBD1 matches 8 bases. Germline loops: CDR1 WNHNN, CDR2 SYGVQD (reference sequence). The CDR3 totals 15 residues. V lost 3 bases to trimming and J lost 4 bases; unmatched junction nucleotides: 6. The CDR3 loop is CASSDNRGFADTQYF. In DNA, the CDR3 is TGCGCCAGCAGTGATAACAGGGGGTTTGCAGATACGCAGTATTTT.

There are a few counts of this clonotype. CDR3 in DNA: TGTGCCAGCAACGGAGCGGTTGGGTACAATGAGCAGTTCTTC. Its protein is CASNGAVGYNEQFF. This chain joins TRBV7-9 and TRBJ2-1; tentatively, D is TRBD2 (5 bases). V was shortened by 7 bases and J by 4 bases, with 14 bases between the two germline ends. Per the germline V gene, CDR1 is SEHNR and CDR2 is FQNEAQ (reference sequence). The CDR3 spans 14 residues.

This clonotype was seen a handful of times. The rearrangement uses TRBV9 and TRBJ2-7; 8 bases agree with TRBD1. V was clipped by 4 bases and J by 3 bases; unmatched bases: 6. The CDR3 loop spans 14 amino acids. CDR1 and CDR2 (germline): SGDLS, YYNGEE. CDR3 sequence reads: CASSPQGGIYEQYF. The CDR3 DNA reads as TGTGCCAGCAGCCCACAGGGGGGTATCTACGAGCAGTACTTC.

This clonotype has more than one count but fewer than ten. The rearrangement links TRBV20-1 to TRBJ2-3, with 8 bases that match TRBD2. CDR1 and CDR2 from the germline V gene are DFQATT and SNEGSKA (reference sequence). The J segment lost 2 bases and the V segment lost 5 bases, leaving 6 bases of the junction unmatched. This CDR3 comprises 14 residues. The CDR3: CSAAGGGSTDTQYF. The DNA of the CDR3 is TGCAGTGCTGCCGGGGGGGGTTCCACAGATACGCAGTATTTT.

Details on this clonotype: Relative to the germline gene, one junction end is altered; a read error may explain this. The chain employs TRBV4-3 and TRBJ2-5, with D unclear. The length of the CDR3 is 13 residues. Germline-derived CDR1 and CDR2 are LGHNA and YSLEER. The CDR3 spells CASSQASMETQCF. In nucleotides, the CDR3 is TGCGCCAGCAGCCAAGCGAGCATGGAGACCCAGTGCTTC.

Only a few counts were recorded for this clonotype. This rearrangement joins TRBV20-1 to TRBJ2-1, with 8 bases aligning to TRBD2. The J segment lost 1 base and the V segment lost 6 bases, leaving 8 bases of the junction unmatched. Germline assignment: CDR1 DFQATT and CDR2 SNEGSKA (reference sequence). The CDR3 is 15 residues long. CDR3 sequence reads: CSASSGSRSYNEQFF. Written as DNA, the CDR3 is TGCAGTGCCTCAAGCGGGAGCAGATCCTACAATGAGCAGTTCTTC.

This rearrangement joins TRBV5-1 to TRBJ2-1; perhaps D is TRBD1 or TRBD2 (6 bases each). The length of the CDR3 is 17 residues. The V end lost 7 bases, the J end lost 0 bases, and 20 bases lay between the germline ends. CDR1 is SGHRS and CDR2 is YFSETQ in the germline V gene. The CDR3 DNA sequence: TGCGCCAGCTGGGTTGGAGGGGGACCCAGCTCCTACAATGAGCAGTTCTTC. It yields the protein CASWVGGGPSSYNEQFF.

The chain carries TRBV29-1 and TRBJ1-2, with TRBD1 matching over 8 bases. The CDR3 sequence is 15 residues long. Per germline, CDR1 SQVTM and CDR2 ANQGSEA. V dropped 8 bases and J dropped 6; count of bases not matched to a gene: 17. The CDR3 sequence is CSSSPIGQGANGYTF. The CDR3 nucleotides are TGCAGCTCTTCCCCGATAGGACAGGGAGCGAATGGCTACACCTTC.

This sequence joins TRBV10-2 and TRBJ1-1; 11 bases agree with TRBD1. Looked up from germline, CDR1 is WSHSY and CDR2 is SAAADI. The CDR3 is 14 residues long. The trim removed 9 bases at V and 5 bases at J, leaving 8 bases unmatched. CDR3 protein: CASRTGGWVTEAFF. CDR3 DNA sequence: TGCGCCAGTCGGACAGGGGGCTGGGTGACTGAAGCTTTCTTT.

This clonotype has only a few counts. The gene calls are TRBV5-1 and TRBJ2-5; a possible D gene is TRBD2 (6 bases). CDR3 length equals 15 residues. The V and J ends lost 2 bases and 3 bases respectively, with 14 bases between them. The germline gives CDR1 SGHRS, CDR2 YFSETQ. The CDR3 DNA is TGCGCCAGCAGCTTTCGGGGCGGGAACGAAGAGACCCAGTACTTC. It encodes CASSFRGGNEETQYF.

This clonotype was counted between two and nine times. This sequence joins TRBV6-1 and TRBJ2-2, with D perhaps TRBD1 or TRBD2 (5 bases each). This CDR3 is 13 amino acids long. Trimming pared 8 bases from V and 0 bases from J, leaving 7 bases between. Germline values: CDR1 MNHNS, CDR2 SASEGT. Here the CDR3 DNA reads TGTGCCAGCCGGGGCACGAACACCGGGGAGCTGTTTTTT. Encoded protein: CASRGTNTGELFF.

The J gene is TRBJ2-3, the V gene TRBV28; a possible D gene is TRBD2 (6 bases). CDR1 and CDR2 (germline): MDHEN, SYDVKM. The germline V and J ends were trimmed by 3 bases and 6 bases, with 16 bases remaining between them. The CDR3 has 15 residues. CDR3 residues: CASSFPRAGGDTQYF. CDR3 bases: TGTGCCAGCAGTTTCCCCCGGGCAGGAGGGGATACGCAGTATTTT. Supplemented by reference TRBV28 and TRBJ2-3, the full variable domain reads DVKVTQSSRYLVKRTGEKVFLECVQDMDHENMFWYRQDPGLGLRLIYFSYDVKMKEKGDIPEGYSVSREKKERFSLILESASTNQTSMYLCASSFPRAGGDTQYFGPGTRLTVL.

This clonotype was observed a few times. The chain recombines TRBV5-5 with TRBJ2-7, with 7 bases that match TRBD1. V trimming: 4 bases; J trimming: 3 bases; junction bases outside the gene matches: 4. Germline assignment: CDR1 SGHKS and CDR2 YYEKEE (reference sequence). This CDR3 is 13 amino acids long. The CDR3: CASSRPGGYEQYF. CDR3 DNA sequence: TGTGCCAGCAGCAGGCCAGGGGGCTACGAGCAGTACTTC.

The chain is built from TRBV24-1 and TRBJ2-1; 10 bases agree with TRBD1. Germline-derived CDR1 and CDR2 are KGHDR and SFDVKD. With V trimmed by 4 bases and J by 3 bases, 5 bases remained unmatched. The CDR3 is 16 amino acids. In DNA form, the CDR3 reads TGTGCCACCAGTGAGAGGGACAGGGGTATCTACAATGAGCAGTTCTTC. It codes for CATSERDRGIYNEQFF.

This clonotype was seen a handful of times. The rearrangement uses TRBV7-3 and TRBJ2-3; 7 nucleotides match TRBD2. The V segment lost 6 bases and the J segment 0 bases; nucleotides outside the gene matches: 3. The CDR3 extends over 14 amino acids. Germline loops: CDR1 SGHTA, CDR2 FQGTGA. The CDR3 nucleotides are TGTGCCAGCAGGCTAGCGGCTAGCACAGATACGCAGTATTTT. Translating it yields CASRLAASTDTQYF.

This clonotype was detected only a few times. The J gene is TRBJ1-5, the V gene TRBV10-3; 7 bases are shared with TRBD1. CDR1 and CDR2 from the germline V gene are ENHRY and SYGVKD. J lost 7 bases, V lost 3 bases, and 3 bases had no gene match. This CDR3 is 13 amino acids long. CDR3 bases: TGTGCCATCAGTGAAGACAGGGACCAGCCCCAGCATTTT. It translates to CAISEDRDQPQHF.

The chain combines TRBV4-2 with TRBJ2-3; a weak D match, TRBD2 (5 bases). The V end was cut by 4 bases, the J end by 4 bases, with 15 bases between. Per germline, CDR1 LGHNA and CDR2 YNFKEQ. The CDR3 runs 15 residues. CDR3 nucleotides: TGTGCCAGCAGCCGCCCGGGATCCGGGGCAGATACGCAGTATTTT. This sequence encodes CASSRPGSGADTQYF.

This clonotype appeared a few times. In DNA, the CDR3 is TGTGCCAGTGGGTCAGGAGTTTTATACGAGCAGTACTTC. The encoded protein is CASGSGVLYEQYF. The chain uses TRBV27 and TRBJ2-7, with D unclear. Germline V gives CDR1 MNHEY, CDR2 SMNVEV (reference sequence). Trimming pared 9 bases from V and 4 bases from J, leaving 16 bases between. The CDR3 sequence is 13 residues long.

The V call is TRBV10-2, the J call TRBJ2-7, with 12 positions matching TRBD2. The germline V gene has CDR1 WSHSY and CDR2 SAAADI. The CDR3 runs to 15 residues. Trimming at V came to 7 bases and at J to 5 bases, leaving 9 bases not matched to a gene. The CDR3 loop is CASTSTSGGPHEQYF. In DNA form, the CDR3 reads TGCGCCAGCACTTCTACTAGCGGGGGGCCCCACGAGCAGTACTTC.

This clonotype was seen a handful of times. V usage is TRBV4-3 and J usage is TRBJ1-6; D is ambiguous. The V and J ends lost 8 bases and 10 bases respectively, with 21 bases between them. The CDR3 extends over 15 amino acids. Germline V gene lookup returns CDR1 LGHNA and CDR2 YSLEER. The CDR3 here is CASQELRDSRSPLHF. The DNA of the CDR3 is TGCGCCAGCCAAGAGCTGAGGGATTCGAGGTCACCCCTCCACTTT.

The V and J genes are TRBV20-1 and TRBJ2-7; 10 bases map to TRBD2. Germline assignment: CDR1 DFQATT and CDR2 SNEGSKA (reference sequence). Germline trimming cut 3 bases from V and 6 bases from J; bases unmatched to any gene: 11. The CDR3 has 15 amino acids. CDR3 amino acids: CSASALAGVGSEQYF. The CDR3 region has the DNA TGCAGTGCTAGTGCTCTAGCGGGAGTAGGAAGCGAGCAGTACTTC.

This clonotype was counted between two and nine times. The CDR3 DNA reads as TGTGCCAGCAGCTTTAGCCATACCAATCAGCCCCAGCATTTT. Its translation is CASSFSHTNQPQHF. V gene TRBV7-2 combines with J gene TRBJ1-5; D unresolved. Trimming removed 3 bases at V and 3 bases at J, with 9 bases between. The CDR3 sequence is 14 residues long. Germline lookup yields CDR1 SGHTA and CDR2 FQGNSA.

This clonotype was counted between two and nine times. The chain uses TRBV6-2 or TRBV6-3 and TRBJ1-4; 7 bases are a match to TRBD1. The CDR3 sequence is 15 residues long. Germline CDR1 and CDR2: MNHEY and SVGEGT. After removal of 7 bases from V and 5 bases from J, the junction contained 10 bases not matched to a gene. CDR3 bases: TGTGCCAGCAACGGTCCGGGACAGCTAAATGAAAAACTGTTTTTT. It specifies CASNGPGQLNEKLFF.

The gene calls are TRBV10-3 and TRBJ2-7; the match to TRBD1 covers 9 bases. Per germline, CDR1 ENHRY and CDR2 SYGVKD. CDR3 size: 15 residues. Trimming cost V 4 bases and J 9 bases; bases outside gene matches: 13. The CDR3 DNA sequence: TGTGCCATCAGTGGTTCCGGGACAGGGTTAAATAGGCAGTACTTC. Protein sequence: CAISGSGTGLNRQYF.

This clonotype was observed a few times. The chain combines TRBV5-1 with TRBJ1-1; 7 nucleotides line up with TRBD1. The length of the CDR3 is 14 residues. CDR1 and CDR2 (germline): SGHRS, YFSETQ. V was clipped by 3 bases and J by 4 bases; unmatched bases: 6. CDR3 bases: TGCGCCAGCAGCTCGACAGGGTCGGTCACTGAAGCTTTCTTT. Encoded protein: CASSSTGSVTEAFF.